The next 2 T cell receptor beta chains were all read from a single sample in a study of cytomegalovirus exposure and HLA in healthy donors. The assay was immunoSEQ multiplex PCR, and TCRdb's table has in-frame clones only and misses some. The sample shows about 330,000 clones, around 86% of them seen only once. The sample consisted of PBMCs. Source of these receptors: a woman under 30 in good health and CMV-seronegative.

V and J are TRBV2 and TRBJ1-1, with D perhaps TRBD1 (6 bases). This CDR3 is 14 amino acids long. CDR1 is SNHLY and CDR2 is FYNNEI in the germline V gene. Between the trimmed V and J ends, which lost 7 bases and 7 bases, there was a span of 19 bases. Written as DNA, the CDR3 is TGTGCCAGCAACCTTTCTCCAGGGGAAATTGAAGCTTTCTTT. Its protein is CASNLSPGEIEAFF.

J is TRBJ1-2 and V is TRBV10-3; no clear D. Germline loops: CDR1 ENHRY, CDR2 SYGVKD. This CDR3 region has 14 residues. Trimming shortened V by 2 bases and J by 2 bases, and 9 bases separated the two germline ends. CDR3 residues: CAISEAQLNYGYTF. As DNA, the CDR3 is TGTGCCATCAGTGAGGCTCAGTTAAACTATGGCTACACCTTC.